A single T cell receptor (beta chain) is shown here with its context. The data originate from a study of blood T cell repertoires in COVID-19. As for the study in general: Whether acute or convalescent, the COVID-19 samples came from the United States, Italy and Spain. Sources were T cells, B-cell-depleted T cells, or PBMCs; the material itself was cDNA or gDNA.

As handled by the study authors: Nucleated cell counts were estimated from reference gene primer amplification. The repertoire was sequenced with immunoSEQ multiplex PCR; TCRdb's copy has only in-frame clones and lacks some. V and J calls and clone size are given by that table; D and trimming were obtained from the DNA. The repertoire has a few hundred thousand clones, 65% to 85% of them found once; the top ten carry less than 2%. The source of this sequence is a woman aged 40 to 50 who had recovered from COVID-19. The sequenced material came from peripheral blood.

CDR3 region: CASSSRDRNPYEQYF. The CDR3 nucleotides read TGTGCCAGCAGCTCCCGAGACAGAAATCCCTACGAGCAGTACTTC. The chain recombines TRBV11-2 with TRBJ2-7, with D possibly matching TRBD1 (5 bases). V shed 4 bases and J shed 2 bases, with 15 bases lying between them. The CDR3 length is 15 residues. The germline gives CDR1 SGHAT, CDR2 FQNNGV. Complete variable domain (other parts from reference TRBV11-2 and TRBJ2-7): EAGVAQSPRYKIIEKRQSVAFWCNPISGHATLYWYQQILGQGPKLLIQFQNNGVVDDSQLPKDRFSAERLKGVDSTLKIQPAKLEDSAVYLCASSSRDRNPYEQYFGPGTRLTVT.